This T cell receptor (beta chain) is drawn from a study of blood T cells in healthy people across ages. Trimming removed 5 bases at V and 0 bases at J, with 8 bases between. The CDR3 is made up of 15 amino acids. Per the germline V gene, CDR1 is SGHVS and CDR2 is FQNEAQ. Primed by a sample-barcoded 5' primer and a J-beta primer mix, a second PCR proceeded for about 6 to 12 cycles. TCRdb used MiXCR to reprocess the 5' RACE reads, holding one entry per CDR3 protein. The sample carries 1.5 million to 2 million distinct CDR3 sequences, roughly 50% recorded once. Study-wide points: Total diversity from one million sequenced T cells was likely underestimated.

Concerning this clonotype: Its antigen is not known.

The chain carries TRBV7-8 and TRBJ2-6; no reliable D call. The sequencing input was blood. The clonotype originates from a woman in her thirties or forties in good health. CDR3 coding DNA: TGTGCCAGCAGCAAGACCCTCTCTGGGGCCAACGTCCTGACTTTC. Translation: CASSKTLSGANVLTF.